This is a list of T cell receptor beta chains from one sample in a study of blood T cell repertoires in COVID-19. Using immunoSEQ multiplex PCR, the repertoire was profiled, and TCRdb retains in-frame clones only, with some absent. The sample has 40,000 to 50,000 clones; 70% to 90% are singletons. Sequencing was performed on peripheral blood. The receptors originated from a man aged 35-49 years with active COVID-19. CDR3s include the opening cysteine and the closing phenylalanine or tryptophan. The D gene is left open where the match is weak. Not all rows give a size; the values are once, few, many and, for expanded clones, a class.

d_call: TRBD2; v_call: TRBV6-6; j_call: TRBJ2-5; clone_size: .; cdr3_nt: TGTGCCAGCAGACCCGGGACTAAGCAAGAGACCCAGTACTTC; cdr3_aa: CASRPGTKQETQYF
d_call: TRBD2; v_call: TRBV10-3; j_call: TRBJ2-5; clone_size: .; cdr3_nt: TGTGCCACTTGGAGGGGGGTAGCGGGATACCAAGAGACCCAGTACTTC; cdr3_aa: CATWRGVAGYQETQYF
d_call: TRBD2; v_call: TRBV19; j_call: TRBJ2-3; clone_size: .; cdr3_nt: TGTGCCAGTAGTCAACTAGCGGGGGGAGTAGATACGCAGTATTTT; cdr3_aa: CASSQLAGGVDTQYF
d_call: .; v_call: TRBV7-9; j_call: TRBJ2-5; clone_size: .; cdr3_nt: TGTGCCAGCAGCTTTCTTGGACCGGACAAGGAGACCCAGTACTTC; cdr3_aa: CASSFLGPDKETQYF
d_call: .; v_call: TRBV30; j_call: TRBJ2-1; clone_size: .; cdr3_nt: TGTGCCTGGAGTACAACAGGGCATGAGCAGTTCTTC; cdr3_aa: CAWSTTGHEQFF
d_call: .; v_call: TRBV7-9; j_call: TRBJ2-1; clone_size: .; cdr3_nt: TGTGCCAGCAGCCCATCGGGACTCCAATATGAGCAGTTCTTC; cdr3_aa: CASSPSGLQYEQFF
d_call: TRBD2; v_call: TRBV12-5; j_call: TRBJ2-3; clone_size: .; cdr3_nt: TGTGCTAGTGGGACGGGACTAGCCGCCAAGGCGGGCACAGATACGCAGTATTTT; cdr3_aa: CASGTGLAAKAGTDTQYF
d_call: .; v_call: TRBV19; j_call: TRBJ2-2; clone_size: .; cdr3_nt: TGTGCCAGTAGTATTGTCGGGGGAGGGAACACCGGGGAGCTGTTTTTT; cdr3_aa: CASSIVGGGNTGELFF
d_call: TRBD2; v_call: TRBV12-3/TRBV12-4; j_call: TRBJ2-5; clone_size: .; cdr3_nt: TGTGCCAGCAGCAATAGCGGGAGAGAGACCCAGTACTTC; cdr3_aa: CASSNSGRETQYF
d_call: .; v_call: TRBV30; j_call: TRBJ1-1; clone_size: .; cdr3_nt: TGTGCCTGGAGTAGCGGGACACCAATGAACACTGAAGCTTTCTTT; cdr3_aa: CAWSSGTPMNTEAFF
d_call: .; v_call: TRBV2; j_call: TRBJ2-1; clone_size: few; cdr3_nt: TGTGCCAGCAGTCCCGTAGAGAACTTTCACAATGAGCAGTTCTTC; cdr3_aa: CASSPVENFHNEQFF
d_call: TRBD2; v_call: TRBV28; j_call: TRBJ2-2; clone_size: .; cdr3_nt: TGTGCCAGCAGTTTATTACAGCGGGAGTCCGGGGAGCTGTTTTTT; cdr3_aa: CASSLLQRESGELFF
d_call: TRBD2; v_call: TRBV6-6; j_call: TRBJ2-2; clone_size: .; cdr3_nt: TGTGCCAGCAGTCCCTGGGAACTAGCGGGAGGAGGCACCGGGGAGCTGTTTTTT; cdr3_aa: CASSPWELAGGGTGELFF
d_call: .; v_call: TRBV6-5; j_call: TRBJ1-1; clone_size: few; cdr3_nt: TGTGCCAGCAGTTATAGTGCAAACACTGAAGCTTTCTTT; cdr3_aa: CASSYSANTEAFF
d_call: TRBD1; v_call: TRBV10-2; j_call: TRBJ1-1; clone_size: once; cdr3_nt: TGCGCCAGCAGCCTCACAGGGGTGGGAACTGAAGCTTTCTTT; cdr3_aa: CASSLTGVGTEAFF
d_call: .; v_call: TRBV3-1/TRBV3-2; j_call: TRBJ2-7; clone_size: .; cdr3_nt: TGTGCCAGCAGTCGACAGGCCCGCTCCTACGAGCAGTACTTC; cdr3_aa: CASSRQARSYEQYF
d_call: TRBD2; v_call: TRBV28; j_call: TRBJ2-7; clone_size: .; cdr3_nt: TGTGCCAGCCTACTAGCGGGAAGGAACGAGCAGTACTTC; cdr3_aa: CASLLAGRNEQYF
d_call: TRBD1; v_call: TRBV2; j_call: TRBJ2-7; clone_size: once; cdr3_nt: TGTGCCTCCCGACCGGGACAGGGATTATACGAGCAGTACTTC; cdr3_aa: CASRPGQGLYEQYF
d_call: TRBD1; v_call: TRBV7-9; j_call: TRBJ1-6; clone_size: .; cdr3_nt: TGTGCCAGCAGCTACGGACAGGGGGCAGGTTCACCCCTCCACTTT; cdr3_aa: CASSYGQGAGSPLHF
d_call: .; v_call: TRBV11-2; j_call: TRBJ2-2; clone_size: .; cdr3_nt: TGTGCCAGCTCGTGGGGAGCCACCGGGGAGCTGTTTTTT; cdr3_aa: CASSWGATGELFF
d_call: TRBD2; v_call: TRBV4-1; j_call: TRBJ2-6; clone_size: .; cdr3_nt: TGCGCCAGCAGCCAAGATACCGGGGAAGCGGGGACTAGGACTTTC; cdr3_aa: CASSQDTGEAGTRTF
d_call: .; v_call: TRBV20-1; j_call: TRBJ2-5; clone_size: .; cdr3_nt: TGCAGTGCTAGTATTTTGAGTCGGTCGGAGACCCAGTACTTC; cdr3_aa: CSASILSRSETQYF
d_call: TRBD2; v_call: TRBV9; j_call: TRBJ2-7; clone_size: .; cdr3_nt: TGTGCCAGCAGCGTAGGGGCGGGAGACTCCTACGAGCAGTACTTC; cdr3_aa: CASSVGAGDSYEQYF
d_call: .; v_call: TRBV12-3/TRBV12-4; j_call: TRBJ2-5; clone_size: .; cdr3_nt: TGTGCCAGCAGTATACAGCCTCAAGAGACCCAGTACTTC; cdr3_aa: CASSIQPQETQYF
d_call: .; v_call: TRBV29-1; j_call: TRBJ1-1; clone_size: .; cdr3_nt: TGCAGCGTTGAACAGGGGTGGGGCACTGAAGCTTTCTTT; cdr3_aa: CSVEQGWGTEAFF
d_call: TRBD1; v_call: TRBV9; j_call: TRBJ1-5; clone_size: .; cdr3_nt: TGTGCCAGCAGCGTATCGGGGGACAGGGGACAGCCCCAGCATTTT; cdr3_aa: CASSVSGDRGQPQHF
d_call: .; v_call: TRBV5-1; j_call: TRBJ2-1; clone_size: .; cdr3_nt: TGCGCCAGCAGCCGCGGACTTAGCTCCTACAATGAGCAGTTCTTC; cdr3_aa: CASSRGLSSYNEQFF
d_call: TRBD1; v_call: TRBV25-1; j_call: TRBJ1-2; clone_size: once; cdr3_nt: TGTGCCAGCAGTTCTAGAACGGGACAGGGATTCTATGGCTACACCTTC; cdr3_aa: CASSSRTGQGFYGYTF
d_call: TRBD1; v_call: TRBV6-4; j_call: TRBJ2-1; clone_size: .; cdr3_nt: TGTGCCAGCAGTGAAGGGACAGGAAATGAGCAGTTCTTC; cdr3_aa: CASSEGTGNEQFF
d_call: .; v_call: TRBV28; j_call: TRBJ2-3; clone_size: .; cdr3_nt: TGTGCCAGCAGTTTACACGGGAGCACAGATACGCAGTATTTT; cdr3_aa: CASSLHGSTDTQYF
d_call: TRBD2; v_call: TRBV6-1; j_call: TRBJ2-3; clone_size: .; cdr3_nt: TGTGCCAGCAGTGAACTAGCGGGAGGGCCAGATACGCAGTATTTT; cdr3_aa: CASSELAGGPDTQYF
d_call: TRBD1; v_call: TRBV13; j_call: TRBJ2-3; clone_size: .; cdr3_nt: TGTGCCAGCAGCACCGGGACAGGGGATGATACGCAGTATTTT; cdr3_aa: CASSTGTGDDTQYF
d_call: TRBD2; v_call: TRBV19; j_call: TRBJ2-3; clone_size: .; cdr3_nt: TGTGCCAGTAGTTCCCGGGGAGGGTCCGACACAGATACGCAGTATTTT; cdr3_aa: CASSSRGGSDTDTQYF
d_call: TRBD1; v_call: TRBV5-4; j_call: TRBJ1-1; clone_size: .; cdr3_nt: TGTGCCAGCAGCCGGAAGACAGGGGGAGCTGAAGCTTTCTTT; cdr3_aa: CASSRKTGGAEAFF
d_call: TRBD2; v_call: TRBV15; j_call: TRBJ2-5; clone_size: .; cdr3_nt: TGTGCCACCACCAGCGGGAGGGCGTTGGAGACCCAGTACTTC; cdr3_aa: CATTSGRALETQYF
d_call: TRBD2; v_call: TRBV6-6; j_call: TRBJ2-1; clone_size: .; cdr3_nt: TGTGCCAGCAGTCAGCGGGAGACCCACTACAATGAGCAGTTCTTC; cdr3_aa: CASSQRETHYNEQFF
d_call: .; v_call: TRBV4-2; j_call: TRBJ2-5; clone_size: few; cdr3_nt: TGTGCCAGCAGCCAAGTTCTTTTGGGAGGGGGACACGAAGAGACCCAGTACTTC; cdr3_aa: CASSQVLLGGGHEETQYF
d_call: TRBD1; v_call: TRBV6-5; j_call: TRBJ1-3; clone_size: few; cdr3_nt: TGTGCCAGCAGGCGACAGGGACCTGGAAACACCATATATTTT; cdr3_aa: CASRRQGPGNTIYF
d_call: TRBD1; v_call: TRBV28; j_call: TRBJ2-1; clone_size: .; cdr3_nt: TGTGCCAGCAGTTTTGGGACAGGGGGCATCGAGCAGTTCTTC; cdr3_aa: CASSFGTGGIEQFF
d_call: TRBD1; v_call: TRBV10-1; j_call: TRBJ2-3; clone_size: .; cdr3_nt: TGCGCCAGCAGTCCGGCCGGACAGGGGGCTCTAGATACGCAGTATTTT; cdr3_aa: CASSPAGQGALDTQYF
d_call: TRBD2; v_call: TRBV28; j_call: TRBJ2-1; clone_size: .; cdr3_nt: TGTGCCAGCAGTTTACATCCTAGCGGTGAGCAGTTCTTC; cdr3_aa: CASSLHPSGEQFF
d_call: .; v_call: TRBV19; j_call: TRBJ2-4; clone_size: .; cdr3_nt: TGTGCCAGTAGTAACCAGGGTGCCAAAAACATTCAGTACTTC; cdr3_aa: CASSNQGAKNIQYF
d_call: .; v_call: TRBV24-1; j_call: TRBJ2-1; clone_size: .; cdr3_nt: TGTGCCACTTCCCCTATGGGCGGGGTATACAATGAGCAGTTCTTC; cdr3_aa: CATSPMGGVYNEQFF
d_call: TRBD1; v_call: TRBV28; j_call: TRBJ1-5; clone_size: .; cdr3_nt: TGTGCCACCGGACAGGGCCCTCAGCCCCAGCATTTT; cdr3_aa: CATGQGPQPQHF
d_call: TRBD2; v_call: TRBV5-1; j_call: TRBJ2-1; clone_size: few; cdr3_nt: TGCGCCAGCAGCTTCCGGGACTATTCTACCCATGAGCAGTTCTTC; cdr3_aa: CASSFRDYSTHEQFF
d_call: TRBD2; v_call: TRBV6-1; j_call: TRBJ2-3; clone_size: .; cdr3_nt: TGTGCCAGCAGTGAAGCGGCGGGAGGGCCAGATACGCAGTATTTT; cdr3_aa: CASSEAAGGPDTQYF
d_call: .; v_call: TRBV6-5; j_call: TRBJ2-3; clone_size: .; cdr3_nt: TGTGCCAGCAGTCTAAGAGGCACAGATACGCAGTATTTT; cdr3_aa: CASSLRGTDTQYF
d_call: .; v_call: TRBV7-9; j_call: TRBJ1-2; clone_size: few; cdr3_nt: TGTGCCAGCAGCTCGGTCCTACAGGTTAACTATGGCTACACCTTC; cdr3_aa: CASSSVLQVNYGYTF